This T cell receptor beta chain originates from a study of neurological immune-mediated disorders. General study results and limits: None of the CDR3 amino acid sequences of expanded clones were shared across subjects, and this suggested private repertoires in all groups.

5'RACE employing 10-nucleotide random UMIs yielded the cDNA. TCRdb re-derived calls from the 5' RACE reads in MiXCR, one entry per CDR3 protein. The sample holds about 50,000 distinct CDR3 sequences, around 10% seen once. This clonotype has ten or more counts. Its target is unknown. The V end was cut by 3 bases, the J end by 5 bases, with 12 bases between. The CDR3 contains 14 residues. Germline V CDR1 and CDR2: SGHRS, YFSETQ. The gene calls are TRBV5-1 and TRBJ2-1; no definite D call. The receptor comes from a woman aged 40 to 50 with HTLV-1-associated myelopathy (HAM/TSP). The sequenced material came from PBMCs. For the CDR3, the DNA is TGCGCCAGCAGCTCCGGCGCATTAAACAATGAGCAGTTCTTC. It specifies CASSSGALNNEQFF.